The 30 T cell receptor beta chains given below trace back to one sample, sequenced in a study of T cells in localized non-small cell lung cancer. Produced via immunoSEQ multiplex PCR; TCRdb's table is partial and in-frame only. Among about 23,000 clones, 90% were seen once, and the ten largest hold 6.9%. The sequencing used peripheral blood, collected before any cancer treatment. The receptors were sampled from a woman aged 35 to 70 with stage I lung adenocarcinoma.

The chain carries TRBV7-2 and TRBJ2-5, with TRBD1 matching over 10 bases. Germline CDR1 SGHTA, CDR2 FQGNSA. This CDR3 has 14 residues. V lost 5 bases and J lost 5; bases outside the gene matches: 5. The CDR3 nucleotides read TGTGCCAGCAGCCGGGACAGGGGAGGCGAGACCCAGTACTTC. Protein sequence: CASSRDRGGETQYF.

The chain links TRBV4-3 to TRBJ2-2, with TRBD1 matching 8 bases. The V segment lost 1 base and the J segment 4 bases; nucleotides outside the gene matches: 11. This CDR3 is 18 amino acids long. The germline V gene encodes CDR1 LGHNA and CDR2 YSLEER. CDR3 amino acids: CASSQGGTGWGSTGELFF. CDR3 nucleotide sequence: TGCGCCAGCAGCCAAGGGGGGACAGGATGGGGATCCACCGGGGAGCTGTTTTTT.

This chain links TRBV18 with TRBJ2-1, with D hard to call. V was clipped by 1 base and J by 8 bases, with 15 bases between them. The CDR3 is made up of 15 amino acids. CDR1 is KGHSH and CDR2 is LQKENI in the germline V gene. This CDR3 reads CASSPRILYVDEQFF. CDR3 coding DNA: TGTGCCAGCTCACCACGCATTCTCTACGTCGATGAGCAGTTCTTC.

This chain connects TRBV7-2 to TRBJ2-1; 7 bases map to TRBD1. CDR3 length equals 15 residues. Germline V gene data show CDR1 as SGHTA and CDR2 as FQGNSA. Trimming at V came to 2 bases and at J to 3 bases, leaving 4 bases not matched to a gene. CDR3 amino acids: CASSLLGQVYNEQFF. In DNA form, the CDR3 reads TGTGCCAGCAGCTTACTTGGACAGGTCTACAATGAGCAGTTCTTC.

CDR3 DNA sequence: TGTGCCAGTAGTATCCTCCCTGACCTACGGGGGGGAGGCTACACCTTC. Protein: CASSILPDLRGGGYTF. The rearrangement links TRBV19 to TRBJ1-2; perhaps TRBD1 as D (5 bases). The germline V gene has CDR1 LNHDA and CDR2 SQIVND (reference sequence). V was trimmed by 3 bases and J by 8 bases, leaving 22 bases between them. This CDR3 contains 16 residues.

This chain links TRBV5-4 with TRBJ2-3, with D unresolved. CDR1 is SGHNT, CDR2 YYREEE, per germline (reference sequence). Trimming shortened V by 2 bases and J by 2 bases, and 3 bases separated the two germline ends. CDR3 size: 12 residues. The CDR3 region is CASSFPTDTQYF. In DNA, the CDR3 is TGTGCCAGCAGCTTCCCCACAGATACGCAGTATTTT.

CDR3 region: CASSLSFGDEQFF. The CDR3, as DNA: TGTGCCAGCAGCTTAAGTTTCGGGGATGAGCAGTTCTTC. The genes are TRBV7-3 and TRBJ2-1; D perhaps matches TRBD2 (5 bases). Germline values: CDR1 SGHTA, CDR2 FQGTGA. V was trimmed by 1 base and J by 8 bases, leaving 9 bases between them. The CDR3 consists of 13 residues. Together with reference TRBV7-3 and TRBJ2-1, the CDR3 gives the full variable domain: GAGVSQTPSNKVTEKGKYVELRCDPISGHTALYWYRQSLGQGPEFLIYFQGTGAADDSGLPNDRFFAVRPEGSVSTLKIQRTERGDSAVYLCASSLSFGDEQFFGPGTRLTVL.

V gene TRBV27 combines with J gene TRBJ1-1; 7 nucleotides agree with TRBD1. V lost 4 bases, J lost 4 bases, and 15 bases stayed unmatched. Germline-derived CDR1 and CDR2 are MNHEY and SMNVEV (reference sequence). This CDR3 is built from 17 residues. The CDR3 sequence: CASSYLQRGGLSTEAFF. The CDR3 region has the DNA TGTGCCAGCAGTTATTTGCAGAGAGGGGGCCTTAGCACTGAAGCTTTCTTT.

This clone was counted between two and nine times. V gene TRBV6-6 combines with J gene TRBJ1-5; 8 bases fit TRBD1. The CDR3 is made up of 14 amino acids. The germline CDR1 and CDR2 sequences are MNHNY and SVGAGI (reference sequence). The V and J ends lost 6 bases and 5 bases, in that order; junction bases with no gene match: 6. CDR3 sequence reads: CASSPGTGDQPQHF. The CDR3 DNA reads as TGTGCCAGCAGCCCTGGGACAGGCGATCAGCCCCAGCATTTT.

This chain connects TRBV4-2 to TRBJ2-3, with D unclear. This CDR3 contains 14 residues. Germline CDR1 reads LGHNA; CDR2 reads YNFKEQ. V gave up 4 bases and J gave up 4 bases, with 12 bases separating them. The CDR3: CASSRDEPADTQYF. The CDR3 DNA is TGTGCCAGCAGCCGTGACGAGCCCGCAGATACGCAGTATTTT.

This clone was recorded once. The gene calls are TRBV4-1 and TRBJ2-1, with D uncertain. This CDR3 comprises 17 residues. V lost 4 bases and J 2 bases, leaving 18 bases between the germline ends. Germline CDR1 and CDR2: MGHRA and YSYEKL. The CDR3 bases are TGCGCCAGCAGCCGAGGTGGGCTAGTCCTAACCTACAATGAGCAGTTCTTC. Translation: CASSRGGLVLTYNEQFF.

V is TRBV2 and J is TRBJ2-7, with 7 bases fitting TRBD1. The CDR3 totals 15 residues. The germline CDR1 and CDR2 sequences are SNHLY and FYNNEI. The ends lost 5 bases at V and 3 bases at J; junction bases unmatched: 10. Here the CDR3 reads CASSSQGPPYYEQYF. CDR3 in DNA: TGTGCCAGCAGTTCACAGGGGCCCCCTTACTACGAGCAGTACTTC.

This chain connects TRBV5-6 to TRBJ2-1; D is uncertain. This CDR3 is built from 13 residues. Germline V gives CDR1 SGHDT, CDR2 YYEEEE. Trimming shortened V by 7 bases and J by 7 bases, and 15 bases separated the two germline ends. CDR3: CASSPEGVNEQFF. In nucleotides, the CDR3 is TGTGCCAGCTCTCCCGAAGGAGTGAATGAGCAGTTCTTC. The entire variable domain, with the rest obtained from reference TRBV5-6 and TRBJ2-1, is as follows: DAGVTQSPTHLIKTRGQQVTLRCSPKSGHDTVSWYQQALGQGPQFIFQYYEEEERQRGNFPDRFSGHQFPNYSSELNVNALLLGDSALYLCASSPEGVNEQFFGPGTRLTVL.

The genes are TRBV11-3 and TRBJ1-3; D gene unclear. The V gene lost 4 bases and the J gene lost 2 bases, with 6 bases spanning the gap. The germline V gene encodes CDR1 SGHNT and CDR2 YENEEA. The CDR3 runs to 13 residues. The CDR3 DNA is TGTGCCAGCAGCTCACTCCCTGGAAACACCATATATTTT. Its translation is CASSSLPGNTIYF.

This chain joins TRBV4-3 and TRBJ1-2; TRBD1 matches at 7 bases. CDR1 and CDR2 from the germline V gene are LGHNA and YSLEER. Trimming took 4 bases from V and 5 from J; bases not matched to a gene: 4. CDR3 size: 13 residues. The CDR3 nucleotides are TGCGCCAGCAGCCTAGGGACAGAGTATGGCTACACCTTC. It yields the protein CASSLGTEYGYTF.

J is TRBJ1-5 and V is TRBV28, with D tentatively TRBD1 (5 bases). V dropped 7 bases and J dropped 2 bases, with 15 bases sitting between them. The CDR3 extends over 15 amino acids. Germline assignment: CDR1 MDHEN and CDR2 SYDVKM. CDR3 DNA sequence: TGTGCCAGCATCCGTGGAGGGGAAGGCAATCAGCCCCAGCATTTT. Amino acid sequence: CASIRGGEGNQPQHF.

This rearrangement joins TRBV30 to TRBJ2-5; TRBD2 matches 8 bases. The CDR3 has 13 amino acids. Per germline, CDR1 GTSNPN and CDR2 SVGIG (reference sequence). V lost 1 base, J lost 4 bases, and 2 bases stayed unmatched. The CDR3 region is CAWSAGGIETQYF. In DNA form, the CDR3 reads TGTGCCTGGAGTGCGGGGGGGATAGAGACCCAGTACTTC.

This clone appeared a few times. V is TRBV7-9 and J is TRBJ2-1; 9 nucleotides line up with TRBD2. The J segment lost 6 bases and the V segment lost 1 base, leaving 10 bases of the junction unmatched. The germline V gene encodes CDR1 SEHNR and CDR2 FQNEAQ (reference sequence). The CDR3 is 17 residues long. The CDR3 nucleotides read TGTGCCAGCAGCTTAGTTGGCGGGAGGGCCGAAATCAATGAGCAGTTCTTC. It translates to CASSLVGGRAEINEQFF.

This chain links TRBV25-1 with TRBJ1-2, with 10 nucleotides matching TRBD1. In germline, CDR1 is MGHDK, CDR2 SYGVNS. The CDR3 covers 14 residues. The ends lost 1 base at V and 7 bases at J; junction bases unmatched: 3. The CDR3 DNA is TGTGCCAGCAGTGAATTCGGGACAGGGGTTGGCTACACCTTC. Its translation: CASSEFGTGVGYTF.

V gene TRBV7-9 combines with J gene TRBJ1-3, with D possibly TRBD1 on 6 matching bases. This CDR3 has 18 residues. Trimming took 6 bases from V and 0 from J, leaving 21 bases between them. CDR1 and CDR2 from the germline V gene are SEHNR and FQNEAQ (reference sequence). CDR3 residues: CASSPFTGFGNSGNTIYF. The CDR3 DNA reads TGTGCCAGCAGTCCCTTTACAGGGTTCGGAAACTCTGGAAACACCATATATTTT. The whole variable domain, remainder taken from reference TRBV7-9 and TRBJ1-3, is DTGVSQNPRHKITKRGQNVTFRCDPISEHNRLYWYRQTLGQGPEFLTYFQNEAQLEKSRLLSDRFSAERPKGSFSTLEIQRTEQGDSAMYLCASSPFTGFGNSGNTIYFGEGSWLTVV.

V is TRBV28 and J is TRBJ2-1; the D gene is possibly TRBD2 (6 bases). V was shortened by 7 bases and J by 9 bases, with 22 bases between the two germline ends. Germline assignment: CDR1 MDHEN and CDR2 SYDVKM. The CDR3 consists of 15 residues. The CDR3 reads CASKPSVRRIGEQFF. The CDR3 region has the DNA TGTGCCAGCAAGCCTAGCGTCCGGAGGATTGGTGAGCAGTTCTTC.

J is TRBJ1-5 and V is TRBV5-5; D possibly corresponds to TRBD1 (5 bases). This CDR3 comprises 16 residues. Trimming removed 0 bases from V and 2 bases from J, with 12 bases in between. CDR1 is SGHKS and CDR2 is YYEKEE in the germline V gene (reference sequence). The CDR3 loop is CASSLVYRGGNQPQHF. The CDR3 DNA follows: TGTGCCAGCAGCTTGGTGTACCGGGGGGGCAATCAGCCCCAGCATTTT.

The chain joins TRBV6-4 to TRBJ2-1; 9 bases align to TRBD1. The trim removed 5 bases at V and 3 bases at J, leaving 5 bases unmatched. The length of the CDR3 is 15 residues. Germline V gene lookup returns CDR1 MRHNA and CDR2 SNTAGT. The CDR3 loop is CASSHETGGYNEQFF. CDR3 coding DNA: TGTGCCAGCAGTCACGAGACAGGGGGCTACAATGAGCAGTTCTTC.

The chain employs TRBV19 and TRBJ2-1; no clear D. Trimming removed 3 bases at V and 7 bases at J, with 4 bases between. The CDR3 contains 11 residues. Germline CDR1 is LNHDA and CDR2 is SQIVND (reference sequence). CDR3 protein: CASSIRNEQFF. CDR3 in DNA: TGTGCCAGTAGTATCCGAAATGAGCAGTTCTTC. Full variable domain (outside the CDR3, taken from reference TRBV19 and TRBJ2-1): DGGITQSPKYLFRKEGQNVTLSCEQNLNHDAMYWYRQDPGQGLRLIYYSQIVNDFQKGDIAEGYSVSREKKESFPLTVTSAQKNPTAFYLCASSIRNEQFFGPGTRLTVL.

This chain connects TRBV2 to TRBJ1-4; 8 nucleotides agree with TRBD1. CDR1 and CDR2 from the germline V gene are SNHLY and FYNNEI. The CDR3 has 13 residues. V lost 3 bases and J lost 8; bases outside the gene matches: 2. The CDR3 protein is CASSDGQGEKLFF. CDR3 nucleotides: TGTGCCAGCAGTGATGGACAGGGCGAAAAACTGTTTTTT.

The chain is built from TRBV18 and TRBJ1-2; 9 positions agree with TRBD1. V gave up 3 bases and J gave up 2 bases; unmatched junction bases: 4. Germline V gene data show CDR1 as KGHSH and CDR2 as LQKENI. The CDR3 loop spans 15 amino acids. The CDR3 region is CASSPGTGRNYGYTF. The CDR3 DNA sequence: TGTGCCAGCTCACCCGGGACAGGGAGGAACTATGGCTACACCTTC.

The chain recombines TRBV5-1 with TRBJ2-7; weak D call: TRBD2 (5 bases). The V gene's germline CDR1 is SGHRS and CDR2 YFSETQ. Trimming left V 6 bases short and J 3 bases short, with 16 bases between. This CDR3 has 14 residues. Written as DNA, the CDR3 is TGCGCCAGCACCGAGGGCGACCGGGTCTACGAGCAGTACTTC. Encoded protein: CASTEGDRVYEQYF. Together with reference TRBV5-1 and TRBJ2-7, the CDR3 gives the full variable domain: KAGVTQTPRYLIKTRGQQVTLSCSPISGHRSVSWYQQTPGQGLQFLFEYFSETQRNKGNFPGRFSGRQFSNSRSEMNVSTLELGDSALYLCASTEGDRVYEQYFGPGTRLTVT.

The chain couples TRBV2 to TRBJ2-7; D is uncertain. Germline CDR1 SNHLY, CDR2 FYNNEI. Trimming cost V 6 bases and J 3 bases, with 9 bases left between them. This CDR3 has 12 residues. The CDR3 loop is CASRNKVYEQYF. CDR3 DNA: TGTGCCAGCAGGAACAAGGTCTACGAGCAGTACTTC.

V gene TRBV11-2 combines with J gene TRBJ2-5, with 9 positions matching TRBD1. Germline values: CDR1 SGHAT, CDR2 FQNNGV. Germline trimming cut 3 bases from V and 7 bases from J; bases unmatched to any gene: 12. CDR3 length: 16 residues. DNA for the CDR3: TGTGCCAGCAGCTTCCTAGAGGGGACAGGGTCAGGGACCCAGTACTTC. The encoded protein is CASSFLEGTGSGTQYF.

J is TRBJ1-1 and V is TRBV20-1; unclear D gene. The CDR3 contains 11 residues. Between the trimmed V and J ends, which lost 0 bases and 7 bases, there was a span of 6 bases. Germline-derived CDR1 and CDR2 are DFQATT and SNEGSKA (reference sequence). CDR3 DNA sequence: TGCAGTGCTAGAGATCAGATTGAAGCTTTCTTT. Protein product: CSARDQIEAFF.